This TCR beta chain was identified during a study of sequential checkpoint blockade in melanoma. Study details: Around 21 patients had matched tumor biopsies before treatment and at week 13 after nivolumab or ipilimumab alone.

Regarding treatment: randomized to nivolumab then ipilimumab (arm A) or the reverse (arm B). The repertoire was sequenced with immunoSEQ multiplex PCR; TCRdb's copy has only in-frame clones and lacks some. The sample has roughly 7,000 clones, over 25% seen once; the top ten hold 20% to 30%. The CDR3 loop spans 17 amino acids. Germline-derived CDR1 and CDR2 are SGHRS and YFSETQ. With 0 bases clipped from V and 4 bases from J, the junction kept 5 bases outside the gene matches. The starting material was tumor tissue (inferred from file names), obtained from a patient given nivolumab and ipilimumab in sequence. J is TRBJ2-5 and V is TRBV5-1; 14 nucleotides align to TRBD2. The clonotype comes from a human donor with melanoma. The CDR3 sequence is CASSLGLAGGVGETQYF. The CDR3 coding sequence is TGCGCCAGCAGCTTGGGACTAGCGGGAGGGGTCGGAGAGACCCAGTACTTC.